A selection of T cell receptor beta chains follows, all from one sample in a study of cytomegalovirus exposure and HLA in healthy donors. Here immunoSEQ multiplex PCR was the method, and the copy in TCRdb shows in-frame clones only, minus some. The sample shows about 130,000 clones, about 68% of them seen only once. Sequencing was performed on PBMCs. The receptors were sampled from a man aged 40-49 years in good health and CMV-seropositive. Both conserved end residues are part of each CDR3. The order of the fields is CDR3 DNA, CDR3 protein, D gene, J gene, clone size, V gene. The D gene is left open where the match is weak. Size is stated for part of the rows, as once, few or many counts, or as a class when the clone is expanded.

CDR3nt: TGCAGCGTTGACCTATCAGGGGTTCCTACGGATGAGCAGTTCTTC; CDR3aa: CSVDLSGVPTDEQFF; d_gene: -; j_gene: TRBJ2-1; abundance: -; v_gene: TRBV29-1
CDR3nt: TGTGCCAGTAAATCCGGGACAGTGAACACTGAAGCTTTCTTT; CDR3aa: CASKSGTVNTEAFF; d_gene: TRBD1; j_gene: TRBJ1-1; abundance: -; v_gene: TRBV19
CDR3nt: TGTGCCAGCAGCCCCGGGACAGGAGGCACAGATACGCAGTATTTT; CDR3aa: CASSPGTGGTDTQYF; d_gene: TRBD1; j_gene: TRBJ2-3; abundance: -; v_gene: TRBV7-9
CDR3nt: TGTGCCAGCAGGCCCGCATACAGGGGTTCTAATGAAAAACTGTTTTTT; CDR3aa: CASRPAYRGSNEKLFF; d_gene: TRBD1; j_gene: TRBJ1-4; abundance: few; v_gene: TRBV6-4
CDR3nt: TGCGCCAGCAGCGGAGTAGGGACAGGGGAGGCCGGGGAGCTGTTTTTT; CDR3aa: CASSGVGTGEAGELFF; d_gene: TRBD1; j_gene: TRBJ2-2; abundance: -; v_gene: TRBV5-1
CDR3nt: TGCGCCAGCAGCTTGGTGGACAGGCTCAACGGGGAGCTGTTTTTT; CDR3aa: CASSLVDRLNGELFF; d_gene: TRBD1; j_gene: TRBJ2-2; abundance: few; v_gene: TRBV5-1
CDR3nt: TGTGCCAGCAGCTTGCTGGACAGAAACACCGGGGAGCTGTTTTTT; CDR3aa: CASSLLDRNTGELFF; d_gene: -; j_gene: TRBJ2-2; abundance: -; v_gene: TRBV5-6
CDR3nt: TGTGCCAGCAGTGAAGATCCGGGGGATGGCTACACCTTC; CDR3aa: CASSEDPGDGYTF; d_gene: -; j_gene: TRBJ1-2; abundance: -; v_gene: TRBV6-1
CDR3nt: TGTGCCAGTAGTGAACAGGGGAGCAATCAGCCCCAGCATTTT; CDR3aa: CASSEQGSNQPQHF; d_gene: TRBD1; j_gene: TRBJ1-5; abundance: -; v_gene: TRBV6-1
CDR3nt: TGTGCCAGCAGCACGCTTAGCGTCTCCTACGAGCAGTACTTC; CDR3aa: CASSTLSVSYEQYF; d_gene: -; j_gene: TRBJ2-7; abundance: few; v_gene: TRBV11-2
CDR3nt: TGCGCCAGCAGCCTCTCGAAGGGGACAGGGCTTCCCACTAATGAAAAACTGTTTTTT; CDR3aa: CASSLSKGTGLPTNEKLFF; d_gene: TRBD1; j_gene: TRBJ1-4; abundance: -; v_gene: TRBV4-1
CDR3nt: TGTGCCACCAGCAGGGGACAGTCCAGCTCCTACGAGCAGTACTTC; CDR3aa: CATSRGQSSSYEQYF; d_gene: TRBD1; j_gene: TRBJ2-7; abundance: -; v_gene: TRBV15
CDR3nt: TGTGCCAGCACCACTTTGCGGAGCTCCTACAATGAGCAGTTCTTC; CDR3aa: CASTTLRSSYNEQFF; d_gene: -; j_gene: TRBJ2-1; abundance: -; v_gene: TRBV6-1
CDR3nt: TGTGCCACCAGCGACCGGGACTATCAAGGGGAAAAACTGTTTTTT; CDR3aa: CATSDRDYQGEKLFF; d_gene: -; j_gene: TRBJ1-4; abundance: -; v_gene: TRBV15
CDR3nt: TGTGCCAGCAGTTACTCGAGACAGGGGATTGAGCAGTTCTTC; CDR3aa: CASSYSRQGIEQFF; d_gene: TRBD1; j_gene: TRBJ2-1; abundance: -; v_gene: TRBV6-5
CDR3nt: TGCGCCAGCAGCTTCCGACTAGCGGAGTACCAAGAGACCCAGTACTTC; CDR3aa: CASSFRLAEYQETQYF; d_gene: TRBD2; j_gene: TRBJ2-5; abundance: -; v_gene: TRBV5-1
CDR3nt: TGTGCCAGCAGCTTAAACCGTTCCTGGACAATTCAGCCCCAGCATTTT; CDR3aa: CASSLNRSWTIQPQHF; d_gene: -; j_gene: TRBJ1-5; abundance: -; v_gene: TRBV7-8
CDR3nt: TGCGCCAGCAGCCAAGAAAGTGGGCTTTATGCTCTATATTTT; CDR3aa: CASSQESGLYALYF; d_gene: -; j_gene: TRBJ1-3; abundance: -; v_gene: TRBV4-3
CDR3nt: TGCAGCGCGGGTTGGGGGTCGGGGGGGAAGAACACCGGGGAGCTGTTTTTT; CDR3aa: CSAGWGSGGKNTGELFF; d_gene: TRBD2; j_gene: TRBJ2-2; abundance: -; v_gene: TRBV29-1
CDR3nt: TGTGCCAGCAGTCTGGAACCGACAGTGGCAAGTGAAAAACTGTTTTTT; CDR3aa: CASSLEPTVASEKLFF; d_gene: -; j_gene: TRBJ1-4; abundance: -; v_gene: TRBV5-4
CDR3nt: TGCGCCAGCAGCTTGGGACAGGGTTCTCAGCCCCAGCATTTT; CDR3aa: CASSLGQGSQPQHF; d_gene: TRBD1; j_gene: TRBJ1-5; abundance: -; v_gene: TRBV5-1
CDR3nt: TGTGCCAGCAGTGCAGGACAGTTGAACACTGAAGCTTTCTTT; CDR3aa: CASSAGQLNTEAFF; d_gene: -; j_gene: TRBJ1-1; abundance: few; v_gene: TRBV2
CDR3nt: TGTGCCAGTAGTATCGCGGGGTACGAGCAGTACTTC; CDR3aa: CASSIAGYEQYF; d_gene: -; j_gene: TRBJ2-7; abundance: few; v_gene: TRBV19
CDR3nt: TGTGCCAGCAGTGAAAAGGACAGGGGAGGTGAAAAACTGTTTTTT; CDR3aa: CASSEKDRGGEKLFF; d_gene: TRBD1; j_gene: TRBJ1-4; abundance: -; v_gene: TRBV2
CDR3nt: TGTGCCAGTAGTAAAGGGACTAGCGCCTACAATGAGCAGTTCTTC; CDR3aa: CASSKGTSAYNEQFF; d_gene: TRBD2; j_gene: TRBJ2-1; abundance: -; v_gene: TRBV19
CDR3nt: TGTGCCAGCTCGACCGATCGGGGTCAAGAGACCCAGTACTTC; CDR3aa: CASSTDRGQETQYF; d_gene: -; j_gene: TRBJ2-5; abundance: once; v_gene: TRBV18
CDR3nt: TGTGCCAGCAGCGTAGCCCCCAGGGGAGGGGAGACCCAGTACTTC; CDR3aa: CASSVAPRGGETQYF; d_gene: -; j_gene: TRBJ2-5; abundance: -; v_gene: TRBV9
CDR3nt: TGTGCCAGCAGTCACCCTGTAGGGACAGGTGTTGACGAGCAGTACTTC; CDR3aa: CASSHPVGTGVDEQYF; d_gene: TRBD1; j_gene: TRBJ2-7; abundance: -; v_gene: TRBV7-9
CDR3nt: TGTGCCAGCAGCCAAGCCCCCGAGGCGGCCACTGAAGCTTTCTTT; CDR3aa: CASSQAPEAATEAFF; d_gene: -; j_gene: TRBJ1-1; abundance: -; v_gene: TRBV4-2
CDR3nt: TGTGCCAGCAGCTCCCGGACAGGGACGAAAGCTACGCAGTATTTT; CDR3aa: CASSSRTGTKATQYF; d_gene: TRBD1; j_gene: TRBJ2-3; abundance: -; v_gene: TRBV28